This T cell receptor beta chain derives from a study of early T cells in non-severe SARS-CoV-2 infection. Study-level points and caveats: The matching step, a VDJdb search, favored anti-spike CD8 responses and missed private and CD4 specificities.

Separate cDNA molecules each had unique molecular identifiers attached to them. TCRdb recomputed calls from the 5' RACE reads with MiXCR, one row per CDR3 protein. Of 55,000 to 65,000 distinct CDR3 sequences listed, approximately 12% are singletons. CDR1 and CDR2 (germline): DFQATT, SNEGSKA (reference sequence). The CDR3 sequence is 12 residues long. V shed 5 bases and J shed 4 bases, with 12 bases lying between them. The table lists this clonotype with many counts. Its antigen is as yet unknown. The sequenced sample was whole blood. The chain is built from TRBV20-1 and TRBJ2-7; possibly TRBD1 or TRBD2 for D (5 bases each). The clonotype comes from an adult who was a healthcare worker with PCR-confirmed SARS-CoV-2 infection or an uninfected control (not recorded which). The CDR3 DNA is TGCAGTGCTGGCCGGGACCCATACGAGCAGTACTTC. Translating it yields CSAGRDPYEQYF.